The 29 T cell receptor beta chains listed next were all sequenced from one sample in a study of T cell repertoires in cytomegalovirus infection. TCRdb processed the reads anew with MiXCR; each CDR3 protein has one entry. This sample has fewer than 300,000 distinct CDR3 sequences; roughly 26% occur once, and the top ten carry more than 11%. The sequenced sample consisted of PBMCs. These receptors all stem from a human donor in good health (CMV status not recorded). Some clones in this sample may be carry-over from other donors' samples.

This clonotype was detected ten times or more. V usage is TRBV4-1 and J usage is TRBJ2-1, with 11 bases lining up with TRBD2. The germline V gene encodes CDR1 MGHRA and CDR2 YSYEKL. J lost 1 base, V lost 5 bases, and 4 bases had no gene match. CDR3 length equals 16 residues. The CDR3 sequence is CASSFRLAGSYNEQFF. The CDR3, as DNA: TGCGCCAGCAGCTTTCGACTAGCGGGATCCTACAATGAGCAGTTCTTC.

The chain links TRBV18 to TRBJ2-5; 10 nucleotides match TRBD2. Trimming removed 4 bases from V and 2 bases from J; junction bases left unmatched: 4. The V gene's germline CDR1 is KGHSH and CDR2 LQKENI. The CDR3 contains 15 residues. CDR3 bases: TGTGCCAGCTCACGAGGACTAGCGGCACAAGAGACCCAGTACTTC. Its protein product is CASSRGLAAQETQYF.

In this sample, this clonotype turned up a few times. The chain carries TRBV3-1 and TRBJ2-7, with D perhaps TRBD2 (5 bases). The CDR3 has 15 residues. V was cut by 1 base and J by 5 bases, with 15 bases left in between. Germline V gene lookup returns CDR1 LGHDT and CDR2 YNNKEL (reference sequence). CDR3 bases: TGTGCCAGCAGCCAAGGGACTGGCCCAAGGAACGAGCAGTACTTC. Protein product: CASSQGTGPRNEQYF.

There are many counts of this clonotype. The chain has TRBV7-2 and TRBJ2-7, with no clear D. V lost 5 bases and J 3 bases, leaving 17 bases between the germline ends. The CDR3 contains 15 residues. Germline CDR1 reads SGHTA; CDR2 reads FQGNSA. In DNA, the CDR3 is TGTGCCAGCAGCCCCAATACGCTACTTATCTACGAGCAGTACTTC. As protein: CASSPNTLLIYEQYF.

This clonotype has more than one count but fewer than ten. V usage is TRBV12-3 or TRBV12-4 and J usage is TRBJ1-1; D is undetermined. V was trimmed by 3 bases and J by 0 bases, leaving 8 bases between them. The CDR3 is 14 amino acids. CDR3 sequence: CASSFRSMNTEAFF. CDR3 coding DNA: TGTGCCAGCAGTTTCAGGTCCATGAACACTGAAGCTTTCTTT.

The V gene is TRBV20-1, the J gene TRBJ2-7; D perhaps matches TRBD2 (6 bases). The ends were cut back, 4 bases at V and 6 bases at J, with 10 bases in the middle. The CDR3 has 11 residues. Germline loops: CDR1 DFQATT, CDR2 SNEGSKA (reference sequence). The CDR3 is CSAIGTAEQYF. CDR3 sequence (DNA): TGCAGTGCTATAGGGACTGCCGAGCAGTACTTC.

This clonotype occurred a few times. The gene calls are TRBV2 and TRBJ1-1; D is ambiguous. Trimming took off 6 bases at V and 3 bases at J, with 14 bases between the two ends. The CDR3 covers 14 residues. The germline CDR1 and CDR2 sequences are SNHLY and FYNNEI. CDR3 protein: CASSQTYSDTEAFF. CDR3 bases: TGTGCCAGCAGCCAGACCTACAGCGACACTGAAGCTTTCTTT.

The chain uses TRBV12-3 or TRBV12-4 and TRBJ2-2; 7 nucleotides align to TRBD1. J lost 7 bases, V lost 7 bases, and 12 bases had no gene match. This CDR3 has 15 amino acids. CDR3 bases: TGTGCCAGCACCATCCGTGCAGGGGGTCACGGGGAGCTGTTTTTT. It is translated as CASTIRAGGHGELFF.

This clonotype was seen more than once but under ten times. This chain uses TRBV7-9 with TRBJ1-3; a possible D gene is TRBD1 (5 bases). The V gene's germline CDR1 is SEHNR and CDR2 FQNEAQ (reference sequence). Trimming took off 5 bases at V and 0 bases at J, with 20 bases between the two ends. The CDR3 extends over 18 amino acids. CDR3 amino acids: CASSAGPSRPHSGNTIYF. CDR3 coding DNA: TGTGCCAGCAGCGCGGGACCATCTCGCCCCCACTCTGGAAACACCATATATTTT. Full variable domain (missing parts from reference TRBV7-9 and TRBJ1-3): DTGVSQNPRHKITKRGQNVTFRCDPISEHNRLYWYRQTLGQGPEFLTYFQNEAQLEKSRLLSDRFSAERPKGSFSTLEIQRTEQGDSAMYLCASSAGPSRPHSGNTIYFGEGSWLTVV.

The CDR3 spells CSIRGESVKNIQYF. The DNA for the CDR3 is TGCAGCATAAGGGGGGAGTCGGTCAAAAACATTCAGTACTTC. The chain joins TRBV20-1 to TRBJ2-4; D is tentatively TRBD1 or TRBD2 (6 bases each). The CDR3 extends over 14 amino acids. Germline V gene sequence: CDR1 DFQATT, CDR2 SNEGSKA (reference sequence).

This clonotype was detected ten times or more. The CDR3 sequence is CASSLLPPNQPQHF. CDR3 bases: TGTGCCAGCAGTTTATTACCCCCCAATCAGCCCCAGCATTTT. V is TRBV28 and J is TRBJ1-5; no firm D call. Trimming took 1 base from V and 3 from J, leaving 7 bases between them. The length of the CDR3 is 14 residues. The germline CDR1 and CDR2 sequences are MDHEN and SYDVKM.

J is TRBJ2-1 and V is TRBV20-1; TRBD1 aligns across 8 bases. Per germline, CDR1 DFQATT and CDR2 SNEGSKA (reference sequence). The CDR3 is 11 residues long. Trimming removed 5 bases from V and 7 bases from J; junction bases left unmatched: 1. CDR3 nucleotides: TGCAGTGCTGACAGGGGTAATGAGCAGTTCTTC. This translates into CSADRGNEQFF.

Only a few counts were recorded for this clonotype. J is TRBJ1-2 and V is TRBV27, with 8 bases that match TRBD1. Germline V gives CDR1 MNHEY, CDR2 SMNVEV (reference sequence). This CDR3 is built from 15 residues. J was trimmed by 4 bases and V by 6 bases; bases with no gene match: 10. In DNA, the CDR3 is TGTGCCAGCAGAATCTCAGGGGGCGCGAGCTATGGCTACACCTTC. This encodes CASRISGGASYGYTF.

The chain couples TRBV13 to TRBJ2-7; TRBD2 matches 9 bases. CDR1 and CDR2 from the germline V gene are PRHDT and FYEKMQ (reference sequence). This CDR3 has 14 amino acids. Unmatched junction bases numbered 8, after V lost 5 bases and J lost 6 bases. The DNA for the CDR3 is TGTGCCAGCAGCCCCGGGACTAGCCGCAGCGAGCAGTACTTC. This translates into CASSPGTSRSEQYF.

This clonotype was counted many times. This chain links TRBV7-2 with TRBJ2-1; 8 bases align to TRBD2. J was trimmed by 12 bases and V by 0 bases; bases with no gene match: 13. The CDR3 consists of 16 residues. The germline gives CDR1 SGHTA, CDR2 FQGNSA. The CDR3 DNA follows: TGTGCCAGCAGCTTAGCGCCGACTAGCGCGCCGGGGGGGCAGTTCTTC. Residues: CASSLAPTSAPGGQFF. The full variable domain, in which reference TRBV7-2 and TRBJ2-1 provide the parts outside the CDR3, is GAGVSQSPSNKVTEKGKDVELRCDPISGHTALYWYRQSLGQGLEFLIYFQGNSAPDKSGLPSDRFSAERTGGSVSTLTIQRTQQEDSAVYLCASSLAPTSAPGGQFFGPGTRLTVL.

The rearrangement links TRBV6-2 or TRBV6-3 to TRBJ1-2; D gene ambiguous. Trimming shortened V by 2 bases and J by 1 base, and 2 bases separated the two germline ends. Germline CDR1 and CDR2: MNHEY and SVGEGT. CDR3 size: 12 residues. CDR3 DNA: TGTGCCAGCAGTTACAGTAACTATGGCTACACCTTC. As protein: CASSYSNYGYTF.

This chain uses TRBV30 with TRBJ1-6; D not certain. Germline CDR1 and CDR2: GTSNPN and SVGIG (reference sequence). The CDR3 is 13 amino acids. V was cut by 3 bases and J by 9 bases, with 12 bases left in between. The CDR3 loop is CAWRKDVTSPLHF. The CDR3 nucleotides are TGTGCCTGGAGAAAGGATGTAACTTCACCCCTCCACTTT.

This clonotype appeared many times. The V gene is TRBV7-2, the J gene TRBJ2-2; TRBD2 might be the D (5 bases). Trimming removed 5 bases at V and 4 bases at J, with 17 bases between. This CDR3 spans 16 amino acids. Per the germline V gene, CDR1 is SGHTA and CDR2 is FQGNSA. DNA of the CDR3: TGTGCCAGCAGCCAATTTGGCGGGCCAGGCACCGGGGAGCTGTTTTTT. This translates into CASSQFGGPGTGELFF.

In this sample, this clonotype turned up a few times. The CDR3 nucleotides are TGTGCCAGCAGTGAAGTGCGGATCAGAGATACGCAGTATTTT. Its translation: CASSEVRIRDTQYF. The gene calls are TRBV6-1 and TRBJ2-3; D is undetermined. Germline CDR1 reads MNHNS; CDR2 reads SASEGT. Between the trimmed V and J ends, which lost 1 base and 5 bases, there was a span of 10 bases. The CDR3 totals 14 residues.

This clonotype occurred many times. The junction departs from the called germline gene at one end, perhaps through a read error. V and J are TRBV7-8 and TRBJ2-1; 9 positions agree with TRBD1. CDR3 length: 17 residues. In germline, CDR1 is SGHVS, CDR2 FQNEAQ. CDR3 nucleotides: TGTGCCAGCAGCTTATTTTTCGGACAGGGGTCCTTCAATGAGCAGTTCTTC. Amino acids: CASSLFFGQGSFNEQFF.

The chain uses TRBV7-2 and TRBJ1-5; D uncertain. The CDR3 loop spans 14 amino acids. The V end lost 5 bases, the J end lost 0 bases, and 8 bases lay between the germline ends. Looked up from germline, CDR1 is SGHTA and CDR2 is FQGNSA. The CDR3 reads CASSVKISNQPQHF. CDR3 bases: TGTGCCAGCAGCGTAAAGATTAGCAATCAGCCCCAGCATTTT.

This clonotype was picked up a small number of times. CDR3 protein: CASGTSNQPQHF. DNA of the CDR3: TGTGCCAGCGGTACTAGCAATCAGCCCCAGCATTTT. The chain links TRBV27 to TRBJ1-5, with unresolved D. Germline-derived CDR1 and CDR2 are MNHEY and SMNVEV (reference sequence). This CDR3 region has 12 residues. Trimming removed 8 bases from V and 0 bases from J, with 5 bases in between.

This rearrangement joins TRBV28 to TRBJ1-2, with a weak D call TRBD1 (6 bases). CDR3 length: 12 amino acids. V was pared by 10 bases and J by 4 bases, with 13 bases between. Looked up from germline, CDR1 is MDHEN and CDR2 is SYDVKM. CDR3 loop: CATAEDSYGYTF. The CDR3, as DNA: TGTGCCACCGCAGAGGACAGCTATGGCTACACCTTC.

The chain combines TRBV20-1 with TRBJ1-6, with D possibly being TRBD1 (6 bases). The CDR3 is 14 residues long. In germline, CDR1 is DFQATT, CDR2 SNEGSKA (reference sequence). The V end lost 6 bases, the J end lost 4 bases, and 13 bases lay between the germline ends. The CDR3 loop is CSARRQAYNSPLHF. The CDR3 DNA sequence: TGCAGTGCCCGTAGACAGGCGTATAATTCACCCCTCCACTTT.

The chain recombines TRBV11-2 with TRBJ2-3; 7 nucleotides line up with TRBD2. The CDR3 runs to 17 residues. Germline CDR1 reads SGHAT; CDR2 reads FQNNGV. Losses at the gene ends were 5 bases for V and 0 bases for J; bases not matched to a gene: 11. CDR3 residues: CASSPRDYSTSTDTQYF. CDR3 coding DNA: TGTGCCAGCAGCCCCAGGGACTACTCTACCAGCACAGATACGCAGTATTTT.

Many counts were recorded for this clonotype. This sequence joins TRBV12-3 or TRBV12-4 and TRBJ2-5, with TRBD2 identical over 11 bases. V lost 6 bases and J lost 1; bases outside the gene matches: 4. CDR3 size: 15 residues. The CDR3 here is CASRSSGGTQETQYF. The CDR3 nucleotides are TGTGCCAGCAGATCTAGCGGGGGGACCCAAGAGACCCAGTACTTC.

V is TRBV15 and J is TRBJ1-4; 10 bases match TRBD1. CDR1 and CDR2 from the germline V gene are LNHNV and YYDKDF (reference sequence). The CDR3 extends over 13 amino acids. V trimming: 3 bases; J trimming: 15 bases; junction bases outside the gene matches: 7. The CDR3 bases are TGTGCCACCAGCAGCTCTGACAGGGGGCTGGTGTTTTTT. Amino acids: CATSSSDRGLVFF.

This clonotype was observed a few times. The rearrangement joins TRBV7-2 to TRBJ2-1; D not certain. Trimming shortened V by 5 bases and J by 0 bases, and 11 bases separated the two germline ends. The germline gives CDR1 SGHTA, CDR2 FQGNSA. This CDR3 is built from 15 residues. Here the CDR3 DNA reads TGTGCCAGCAGCCCCCCAGGCCCCTCCTACAATGAGCAGTTCTTC. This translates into CASSPPGPSYNEQFF.

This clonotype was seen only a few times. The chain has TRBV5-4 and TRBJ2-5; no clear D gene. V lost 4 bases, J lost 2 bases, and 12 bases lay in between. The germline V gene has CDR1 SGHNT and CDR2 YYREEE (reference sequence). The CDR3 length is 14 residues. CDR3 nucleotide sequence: TGTGCCAGCAGCCTAAGCCGACGGCAAGAGACCCAGTACTTC. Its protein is CASSLSRRQETQYF.